There are a few counts of the clone carrying this TCR beta chain. The antigen remains unidentified. The V and J ends lost 0 bases and 9 bases, in that order; junction bases with no gene match: 8. CDR1 and CDR2 (germline): LGHNA, YNFKEQ. The CDR3 is made up of 15 amino acids. These data come from a study of metastatic and nonmetastatic thyroid tumors. Study at large: Repertoires were compared across blood and tumor or nodule tissue from malignant and benign thyroid patients. General observations from the study: For both blood and tumor, malignant thyroid tumors reportedly showed significantly higher TCR beta diversity than benign nodules did.

Authors' data handling: CDR3 differences across clinicopathological groups were used to build a distant-metastasis classifier for papillary thyroid cancer. TCRdb re-clonotyped the PCR reads through MiXCR. TCRdb, not the authors, supplied the V and J calls. Of tens of thousands of clones listed, about 4.2% are singletons. Nobody among the patients had been given any treatment before thyroid surgery. The receptor was derived from a female donor with papillary thyroid cancer or a benign thyroid nodule (not recorded which). Some clones in this sample may be carry-over from other donors' samples. The sample consisted of blood. This chain joins TRBV4-2 and TRBJ2-3; 8 bases match TRBD2. CDR3 in amino acids: CASSQELAVKDTQYF. The DNA of the CDR3 is TGTGCCAGCAGCCAAGAACTAGCGGTCAAAGACACGCAGTATTTT.